The clone carrying this T cell receptor (beta chain) was recorded at least ten times. The antigen is unknown. This entry is derived from a study of T cells in Graves' hyperthyroidism and ophthalmopathy. Study conclusions and caveats: Peripheral blood also featured most of the thyroid clonotypes expanded above 0.001.

Ophthalmopathy patients had Clinical Activity Score at least 3, NOSPECS grade at least 4, duration under 3 months. Uncontrolled infection, other autoimmune disease, pregnancy or lactation led to exclusion. The PBMCs studied were ones that came from roughly 9.4 ml fresh peripheral blood. CDR3 size: 13 residues. The V gene lost 5 bases and the J gene lost 9 bases, with 19 bases spanning the gap. Germline V gene lookup returns CDR1 DFQATT and CDR2 SNEGSKA (reference sequence). Amplification of TCR beta CDR3 regions was performed using RNA transcripts as template. When the TCR CDR3 underwent first-round RT-PCR, the HTBI primer set was used. TCRdb fed the multiplex PCR reads into MiXCR, producing one record per CDR3 protein. The table lists 330,000 or so distinct CDR3 sequences, about a sixth of them singletons, with around 15% in the top ten.

The chain carries TRBV20-1 and TRBJ2-5, with a tentative D call TRBD2 (5 bases). This receptor was identified in a woman in her thirties or forties with Graves' ophthalmopathy. Sequenced sample: blood. This CDR3 reads CSAPRGGDMAQYF. The CDR3 nucleotides are TGCAGTGCTCCCCGGGGTGGAGATATGGCCCAGTACTTC.